Sequencing of this TCR beta chain was carried out in a study of vaccination and CD4 T cells after COVID-19. Background on the study: Convalescent patients had positive nasal swab PCR results for SARS-CoV-2. Disease was mild in several and severe in one. Drawing of post-COVID samples took place a median approximately 100 days after diagnosis (range 35 to 161). Study-level findings and limits: Median SARS-CoV-2-reactive clonotypes rose from approximately 23 to 38, not significantly.

Germline V gene data show CDR1 as DFQATT and CDR2 as SNEGSKA (reference sequence). The CDR3 length is 17 residues. The V end lost 6 bases, the J end lost 0 bases, and 18 bases lay between the germline ends. This clonotype occurred a few times. Its target is not known. MiXCR, applied by TCRdb to the PCR reads, yields one record per CDR3 protein. The table lists some 20,000 distinct CDR3 sequences, about 60% of them singletons. The V gene is TRBV20-1, the J gene TRBJ2-6; D call uncertain. The receptor was derived from a human donor who had recovered from COVID-19. Sequences were derived from CD4+ T cells from blood, sampled before SARS-CoV-2 vaccination. The CDR3 DNA reads as TGCAGTGCCAGCCCGGATTTTTTTAGCTCTGGGGCCAACGTCCTGACTTTC. Translating gives CSASPDFFSSGANVLTF.